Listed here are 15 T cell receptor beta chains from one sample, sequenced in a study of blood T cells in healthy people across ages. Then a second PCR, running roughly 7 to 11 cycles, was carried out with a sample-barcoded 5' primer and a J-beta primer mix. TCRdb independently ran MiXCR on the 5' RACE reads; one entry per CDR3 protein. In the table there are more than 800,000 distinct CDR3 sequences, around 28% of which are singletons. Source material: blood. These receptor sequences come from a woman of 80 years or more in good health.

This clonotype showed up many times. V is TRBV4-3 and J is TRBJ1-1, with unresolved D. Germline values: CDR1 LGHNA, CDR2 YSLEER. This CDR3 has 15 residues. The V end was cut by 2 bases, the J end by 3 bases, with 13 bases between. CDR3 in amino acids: CASSQKPQGDTEAFF. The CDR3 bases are TGCGCCAGCAGCCAAAAACCTCAAGGAGACACTGAAGCTTTCTTT.

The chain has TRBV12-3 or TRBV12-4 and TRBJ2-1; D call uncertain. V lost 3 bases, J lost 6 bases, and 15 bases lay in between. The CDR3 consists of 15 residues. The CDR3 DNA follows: TGTGCCAGCAGTTTCGGTGTCGCGACCATCAATGAGCAGTTCTTC. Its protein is CASSFGVATINEQFF.

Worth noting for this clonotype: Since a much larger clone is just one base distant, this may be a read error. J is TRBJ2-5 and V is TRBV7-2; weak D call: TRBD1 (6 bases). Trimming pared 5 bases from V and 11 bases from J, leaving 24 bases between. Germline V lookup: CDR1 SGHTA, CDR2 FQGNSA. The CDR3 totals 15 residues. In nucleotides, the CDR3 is TGTGCCAGCAGCAAGAGTTCAGGGGCTAACAATGAGCAGTACTTC. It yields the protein CASSKSSGANNEQYF.

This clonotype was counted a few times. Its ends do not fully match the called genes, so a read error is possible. CDR3 DNA sequence: TGTGCCAGCAGCCAAGGCAGGAGACCAGGTGGCTGCACCTTC. It specifies CASSQGRRPGGCTF. The chain combines TRBV3-1 with TRBJ1-2; D is unresolved. Germline CDR1 is LGHDT and CDR2 is YNNKEL (reference sequence). CDR3 length: 14 amino acids.

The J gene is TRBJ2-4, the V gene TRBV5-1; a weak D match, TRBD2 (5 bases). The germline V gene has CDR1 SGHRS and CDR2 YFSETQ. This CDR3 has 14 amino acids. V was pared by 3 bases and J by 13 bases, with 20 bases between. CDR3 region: CASSWSGTVDTQYF. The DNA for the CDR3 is TGCGCCAGCAGCTGGAGCGGAACCGTTGACACCCAGTACTTC.

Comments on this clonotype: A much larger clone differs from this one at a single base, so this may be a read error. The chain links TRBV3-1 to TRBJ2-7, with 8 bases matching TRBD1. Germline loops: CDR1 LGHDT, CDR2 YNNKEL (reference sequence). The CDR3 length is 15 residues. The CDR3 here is CASNQGGQGPYEQYF. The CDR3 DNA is TGTGCCAGCAACCAAGGTGGACAGGGTCCCTACGAGCAGTACTTC.

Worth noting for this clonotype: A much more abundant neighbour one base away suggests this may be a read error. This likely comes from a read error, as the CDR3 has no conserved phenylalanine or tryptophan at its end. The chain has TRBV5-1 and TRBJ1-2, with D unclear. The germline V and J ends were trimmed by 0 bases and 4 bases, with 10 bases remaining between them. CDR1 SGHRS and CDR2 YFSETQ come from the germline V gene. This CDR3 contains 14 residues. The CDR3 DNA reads TGCGCCAGCAGCTTGGGGTTGGTTGGCTATGGCTACACCTGC. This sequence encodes CASSLGLVGYGYTC.

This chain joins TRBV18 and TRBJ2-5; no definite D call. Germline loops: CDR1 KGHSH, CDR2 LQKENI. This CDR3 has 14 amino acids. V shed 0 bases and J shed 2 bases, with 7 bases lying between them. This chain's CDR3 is CASSPPTKQETQYF. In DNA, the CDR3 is TGTGCCAGCTCACCACCTACGAAACAAGAGACCCAGTACTTC.

CDR3 nucleotide sequence: TGTGCCAGCAGTTCCCGGACGCTCTCGGTACGGAATGAGCAGTTCTTC. Translation gives CASSSRTLSVRNEQFF. The V gene is TRBV27, the J gene TRBJ2-1; no definite D call. The V end lost 4 bases, the J end lost 7 bases, and 20 bases lay between the germline ends. Germline CDR1 reads MNHEY; CDR2 reads SMNVEV (reference sequence). The CDR3 is 16 residues long.

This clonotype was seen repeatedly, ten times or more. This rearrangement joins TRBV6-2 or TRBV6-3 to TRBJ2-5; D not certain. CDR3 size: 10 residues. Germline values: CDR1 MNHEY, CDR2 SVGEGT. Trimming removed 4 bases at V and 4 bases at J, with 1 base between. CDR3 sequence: CASSSETQYF. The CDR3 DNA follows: TGTGCCAGCAGTTCAGAGACCCAGTACTTC.

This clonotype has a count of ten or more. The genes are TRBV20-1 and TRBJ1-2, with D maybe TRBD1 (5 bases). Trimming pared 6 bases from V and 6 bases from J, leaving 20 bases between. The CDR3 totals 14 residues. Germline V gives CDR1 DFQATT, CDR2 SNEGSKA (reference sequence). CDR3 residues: CSALRGLNSDGYTF. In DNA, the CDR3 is TGCAGTGCGCTCCGGGGCCTCAACAGCGATGGCTACACCTTC.

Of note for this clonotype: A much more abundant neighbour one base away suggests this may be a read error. CDR3 DNA: TGTGCCAGCAGCTCTTTACTAGCGGGGGACCGCTACGAGCAGTACTTC. This sequence encodes CASSSLLAGDRYEQYF. V gene TRBV7-9 combines with J gene TRBJ2-5; 11 bases agree with TRBD2. The DNA end lines up better with TRBJ2-7; the J call may be wrong. The CDR3 is made up of 16 amino acids. The V gene's germline CDR1 is SEHNR and CDR2 FQNEAQ (reference sequence).

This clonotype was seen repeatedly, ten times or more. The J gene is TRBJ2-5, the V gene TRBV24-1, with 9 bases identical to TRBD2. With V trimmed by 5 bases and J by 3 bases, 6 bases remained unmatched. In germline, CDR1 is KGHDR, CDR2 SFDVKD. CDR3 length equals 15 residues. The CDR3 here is CATSARRGGKETQYF. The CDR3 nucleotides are TGTGCCACCAGTGCCAGGCGGGGGGGCAAAGAGACCCAGTACTTC.

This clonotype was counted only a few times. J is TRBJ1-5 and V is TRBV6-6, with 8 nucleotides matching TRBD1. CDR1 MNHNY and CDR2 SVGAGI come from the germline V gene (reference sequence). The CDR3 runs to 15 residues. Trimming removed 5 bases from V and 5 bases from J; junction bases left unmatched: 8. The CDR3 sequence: CASSLGQGAYQPQHF. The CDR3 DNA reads TGTGCCAGCAGTCTCGGGCAGGGGGCCTATCAGCCCCAGCATTTT.

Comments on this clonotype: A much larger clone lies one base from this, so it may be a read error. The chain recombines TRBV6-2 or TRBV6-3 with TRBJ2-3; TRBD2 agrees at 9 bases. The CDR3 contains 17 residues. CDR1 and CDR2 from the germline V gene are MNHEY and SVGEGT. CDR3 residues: CASREWASGVNTGTQYF. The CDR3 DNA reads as TGTGCCAGCCGCGAATGGGCTAGCGGGGTTAACACAGGTACGCAGTATTTT.